The 17 T cell receptor beta chains in this list originate from one sample, sequenced in a study of CD8 T cells in Susac syndrome. Random hexamers were used to reverse transcribe roughly 0.45 to 1 ug of RNA. MiXCR, run by TCRdb on the immunoSEQ multiplex PCR reads, gives a single entry per CDR3 protein. This table has approximately 190,000 distinct CDR3 sequences, approximately 95% appearing once. The sequenced sample consisted of CD8+ T cells from PBMCs. The receptor set was obtained from a human donor with Susac syndrome.

The genes are TRBV28 and TRBJ2-1; 7 nucleotides align to TRBD1. V was pared by 6 bases and J by 6 bases, with 11 bases of the junction left unmatched. This CDR3 region has 15 residues. The V gene's germline CDR1 is MDHEN and CDR2 SYDVKM. In DNA, the CDR3 is TGTGCCAGCAGCTTTACGACTCGACAGGGCAATGAGCAGTTCTTC. Protein product: CASSFTTRQGNEQFF. Drawing the rest from reference TRBV28 and TRBJ2-1, the complete variable domain is DVKVTQSSRYLVKRTGEKVFLECVQDMDHENMFWYRQDPGLGLRLIYFSYDVKMKEKGDIPEGYSVSREKKERFSLILESASTNQTSMYLCASSFTTRQGNEQFFGPGTRLTVL.

This chain uses TRBV27 with TRBJ2-1; 11 nucleotides agree with TRBD2. Germline CDR1 and CDR2: MNHEY and SMNVEV (reference sequence). The CDR3 runs 13 residues. The junction had 2 bases not matched to a gene; V was cut back by 5 bases and J by 8 bases. CDR3 amino acids: CASSGLAGDEQFF. The CDR3 region has the DNA TGTGCCAGCAGTGGACTAGCGGGTGATGAGCAGTTCTTC.

The V call is TRBV3-1, the J call TRBJ1-2; no reliable D call. Germline CDR1 and CDR2: LGHDT and YNNKEL (reference sequence). V gave up 8 bases and J gave up 3 bases, with 7 bases separating them. The CDR3 is 11 amino acids. The CDR3 region has the DNA TGTGCCAGCTCGGCAGACTATGGCTACACCTTC. Residues: CASSADYGYTF.

This clonotype was detected only a few times. The V and J genes are TRBV30 and TRBJ2-7, with 10 nucleotides matching TRBD1. Trimming took 1 base from V and 5 from J; bases not matched to a gene: 2. Germline V CDR1 and CDR2: GTSNPN, SVGIG (reference sequence). The length of the CDR3 is 13 residues. This CDR3 is CAWSGGTGDEQYF. CDR3 nucleotide sequence: TGTGCCTGGAGTGGGGGGACAGGGGACGAGCAGTACTTC.

This sequence joins TRBV12-3 or TRBV12-4 and TRBJ1-5; tentatively, D is TRBD1 (6 bases). The CDR3 loop spans 15 amino acids. V was shortened by 5 bases and J by 0 bases, with 11 bases between the two germline ends. The CDR3 DNA sequence: TGTGCCAGCAGTCATCAGGGGTATAGCAATCAGCCCCAGCATTTT. Its translation: CASSHQGYSNQPQHF.

The J gene is TRBJ2-7, the V gene TRBV4-1; TRBD1 aligns across 9 bases. CDR1 MGHRA and CDR2 YSYEKL come from the germline V gene. V shed 0 bases and J 5 bases; nucleotides not matched to a gene: 5. The CDR3 totals 15 residues. The CDR3 sequence: CASSQDGQGIDEQYF. CDR3 DNA sequence: TGCGCCAGCAGCCAAGACGGACAGGGGATCGACGAGCAGTACTTC.

This chain uses TRBV23-1 with TRBJ2-3, with D possibly being TRBD2 (6 bases). TRBV23-1 is classed as an ORF, of uncertain function. V was clipped by 3 bases and J by 3 bases, with 13 bases between them. The CDR3 loop spans 15 amino acids. The DNA of the CDR3 is TGCGCCAGCAGTCACCCCGCAGGAGGGACAGATACGCAGTATTTT. The encoded protein is CASSHPAGGTDTQYF.

CDR3: CASSEAGAGNQPQHF. In DNA, the CDR3 is TGTGCCAGCAGTGAAGCGGGGGCTGGCAATCAGCCCCAGCATTTT. This chain connects TRBV2 to TRBJ1-5; weak D call: TRBD1 (6 bases). CDR1 is SNHLY and CDR2 is FYNNEI in the germline V gene. This CDR3 contains 15 residues. Trimming removed 0 bases from V and 2 bases from J, with 8 bases in between.

This chain links TRBV4-1 with TRBJ1-2, with D maybe TRBD1 (5 bases). Germline loops: CDR1 MGHRA, CDR2 YSYEKL. This CDR3 comprises 13 residues. V was cut by 1 base and J by 8 bases, with 11 bases left in between. CDR3 residues: CASSQGGVPGYTF. In DNA, the CDR3 is TGCGCCAGCAGCCAAGGGGGGGTCCCCGGCTACACCTTC.

CDR3 in amino acids: CSAVRGHDGYTF. DNA of the CDR3: TGCAGTGCCGTCCGAGGTCACGACGGCTACACCTTC. The chain combines TRBV20-1 with TRBJ1-2; D unclear. This CDR3 has 12 amino acids. Germline V gene sequence: CDR1 DFQATT, CDR2 SNEGSKA (reference sequence). With 6 bases removed from V and 8 bases from J, the gap between germline ends came to 16 bases.

The rearrangement uses TRBV19 and TRBJ2-1; D may be TRBD2 (6 bases). Trimming took off 3 bases at V and 1 base at J, with 10 bases between the two ends. Germline-derived CDR1 and CDR2 are LNHDA and SQIVND (reference sequence). This CDR3 contains 15 residues. The CDR3 DNA reads as TGTGCCAGTAGTATGCGGAGGGAGTCCTACAATGAGCAGTTCTTC. This encodes CASSMRRESYNEQFF. Drawing the rest from reference TRBV19 and TRBJ2-1, the complete variable domain is DGGITQSPKYLFRKEGQNVTLSCEQNLNHDAMYWYRQDPGQGLRLIYYSQIVNDFQKGDIAEGYSVSREKKESFPLTVTSAQKNPTAFYLCASSMRRESYNEQFFGPGTRLTVL.

The chain carries TRBV20-1 and TRBJ1-2, with D possibly TRBD1 on 5 matching bases. With 2 bases removed from V and 8 bases from J, the gap between germline ends came to 12 bases. Germline V gene data show CDR1 as DFQATT and CDR2 as SNEGSKA (reference sequence). The length of the CDR3 is 12 residues. CDR3 in DNA: TGCAGTGCTAGATTGTGGGGCGAAGGCTACACCTTC. Its translation: CSARLWGEGYTF.

This chain links TRBV9 with TRBJ2-1; no firm D call. This CDR3 region has 15 residues. CDR1 is SGDLS and CDR2 is YYNGEE in the germline V gene. With 0 bases removed from V and 6 bases from J, the gap between germline ends came to 13 bases. CDR3 amino acids: CASSVVSSSLNEQFF. Here the CDR3 DNA reads TGTGCCAGCAGCGTAGTCTCCAGCTCTCTCAATGAGCAGTTCTTC.

The gene calls are TRBV29-1 and TRBJ2-1; perhaps TRBD2 as D (6 bases). The CDR3 loop spans 14 amino acids. Per the germline V gene, CDR1 is SQVTM and CDR2 is ANQGSEA. V was shortened by 6 bases and J by 0 bases, with 12 bases between the two germline ends. CDR3: CSVVQEGSYNEQFF. The DNA of the CDR3 is TGCAGCGTGGTCCAGGAGGGCTCCTACAATGAGCAGTTCTTC.

The CDR3 DNA follows: TGTGCCACCAGCAGAGATCCTCCCGTGGGGGTAACTAATGAAAAACTGTTTTTT. Protein: CATSRDPPVGVTNEKLFF. The V call is TRBV15, the J call TRBJ1-4; a possible D gene is TRBD1 (5 bases). CDR3 size: 18 residues. Germline V gives CDR1 LNHNV, CDR2 YYDKDF (reference sequence). Trimming took 0 bases from V and 1 from J, leaving 15 bases between them. The variable domain in full, with the rest retrieved from reference TRBV15 and TRBJ1-4, is DAMVIQNPRYQVTQFGKPVTLSCSQTLNHNVMYWYQQKSSQAPKLLFHYYDKDFNNEADTPDNFQSRRPNTSFCFLDIRSPGLGDTAMYLCATSRDPPVGVTNEKLFFGSGTQLSVL.

DNA for the CDR3: TGTGCCTGGACTCCGCAGGGGAACACTGAAGCTTTCTTT. This sequence encodes CAWTPQGNTEAFF. The V call is TRBV30, the J call TRBJ1-1, with D perhaps matching TRBD1 (5 bases). The germline V gene has CDR1 GTSNPN and CDR2 SVGIG (reference sequence). The length of the CDR3 is 13 residues. The V gene lost 4 bases and the J gene lost 1 base, with 10 bases spanning the gap.

A single count supports this clonotype. The CDR3: CSVDTTGTGGTYEQYF. The DNA of the CDR3 is TGCAGCGTCGATACAACCGGGACAGGGGGCACCTACGAGCAGTACTTC. The chain couples TRBV29-1 to TRBJ2-7, with 12 bases identical to TRBD1. This CDR3 comprises 16 residues. Germline values: CDR1 SQVTM, CDR2 ANQGSEA. Trimming at V came to 6 bases and at J to 2 bases, leaving 11 bases not matched to a gene.